This T cell receptor beta chain was observed in a study of CD8 T cells in Susac syndrome. Reverse transcription used roughly 0.45 to 1 ug RNA and random hexamers. TCRdb analysed the immunoSEQ multiplex PCR reads with MiXCR anew, one entry per CDR3 protein. Among around 100,000 distinct CDR3 sequences, 95% were seen once, and the ten largest hold 0.3%. Germline V gene lookup returns CDR1 SGHTA and CDR2 FQGNSA. The V segment lost 5 bases and the J segment 4 bases; nucleotides outside the gene matches: 7. This CDR3 has 14 residues. The chain has TRBV7-2 and TRBJ1-2; 7 positions match TRBD1. The sequenced material came from CD8+ T cells from PBMCs. The clonotype comes from a human donor with Susac syndrome. In DNA, the CDR3 is TGTGCCAGCAGCCAAGGACAGGCTCTCTATGGCTACACCTTC. It codes for CASSQGQALYGYTF.